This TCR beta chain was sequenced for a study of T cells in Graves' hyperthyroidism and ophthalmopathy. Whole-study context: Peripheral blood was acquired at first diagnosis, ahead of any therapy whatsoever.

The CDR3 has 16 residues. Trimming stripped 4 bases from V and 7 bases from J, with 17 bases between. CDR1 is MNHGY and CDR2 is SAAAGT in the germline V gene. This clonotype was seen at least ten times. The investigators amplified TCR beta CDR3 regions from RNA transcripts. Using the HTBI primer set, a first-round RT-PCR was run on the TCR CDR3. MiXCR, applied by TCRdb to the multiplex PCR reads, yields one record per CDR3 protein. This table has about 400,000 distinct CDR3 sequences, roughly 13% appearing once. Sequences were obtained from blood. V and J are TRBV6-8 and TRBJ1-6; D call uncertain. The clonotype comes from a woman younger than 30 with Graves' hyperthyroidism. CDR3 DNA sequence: TGTGCCAGCAGTTGGAGGGTCGGGATGCCCAATTCACCCCTCCACTTT. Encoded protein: CASSWRVGMPNSPLHF.